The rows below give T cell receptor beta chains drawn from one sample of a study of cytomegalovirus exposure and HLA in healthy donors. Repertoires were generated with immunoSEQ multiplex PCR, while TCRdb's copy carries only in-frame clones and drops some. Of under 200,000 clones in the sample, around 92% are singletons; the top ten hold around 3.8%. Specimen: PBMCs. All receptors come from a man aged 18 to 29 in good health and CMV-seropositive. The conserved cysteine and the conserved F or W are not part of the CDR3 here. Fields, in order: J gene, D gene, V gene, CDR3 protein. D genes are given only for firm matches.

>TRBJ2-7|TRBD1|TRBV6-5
ASSPPGTGRYEQY
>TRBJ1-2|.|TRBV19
ASNRGLQGRYYGYT
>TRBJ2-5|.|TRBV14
ASSPRIRETQY
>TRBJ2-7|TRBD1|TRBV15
ATSRDRGPYEQY
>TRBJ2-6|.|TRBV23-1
ASSHGGHPTGANVLT
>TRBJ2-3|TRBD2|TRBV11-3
ASSLTAGETDTQY
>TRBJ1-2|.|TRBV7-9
ACRQGMDYGYT
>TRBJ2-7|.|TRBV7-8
ASSLGPADFYEQY
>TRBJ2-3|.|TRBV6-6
ASILAGADTQY
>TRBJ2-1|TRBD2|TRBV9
ASSVGGRGSYNEQF
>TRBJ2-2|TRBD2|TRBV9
AGSVGAGVANTGELF
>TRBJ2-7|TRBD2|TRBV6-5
ASSELAGSEQY
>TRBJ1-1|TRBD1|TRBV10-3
AIRILQGRTEAF
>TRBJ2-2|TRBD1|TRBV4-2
ASSQDNAGTGFTGELF
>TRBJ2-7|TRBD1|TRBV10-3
AISEATGGNEQY
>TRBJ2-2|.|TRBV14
ASSPGSGELF
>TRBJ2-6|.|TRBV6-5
ASSYTQVANVLT
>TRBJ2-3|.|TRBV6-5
ASSRGPGDTQY
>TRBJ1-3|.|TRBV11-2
ASSSTNSGNTIY
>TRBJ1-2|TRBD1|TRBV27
ASSSIQGAYGYT
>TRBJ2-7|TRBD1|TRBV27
ASGRDRDEQY
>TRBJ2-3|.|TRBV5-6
ASSLGPPGPDTQY
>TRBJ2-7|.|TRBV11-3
ASSRPPAYEQY
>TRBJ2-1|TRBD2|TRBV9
ASSVRLLAGDNEQF
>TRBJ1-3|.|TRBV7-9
ASSFTDSGNTIY
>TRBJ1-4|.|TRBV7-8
ASSRYNEKLF
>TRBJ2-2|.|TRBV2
ASSQQDTGELF
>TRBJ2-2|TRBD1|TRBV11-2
ASSLMTGGHTGELF
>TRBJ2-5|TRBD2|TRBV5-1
ASSIGRSGTIETQY
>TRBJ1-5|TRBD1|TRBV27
ASSPRTGSNQPQH
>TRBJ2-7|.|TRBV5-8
ASSLLQGHEQY
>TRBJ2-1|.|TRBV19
ASSIRVSGNEQF
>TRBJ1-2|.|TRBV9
ASSVGGRALYGYT
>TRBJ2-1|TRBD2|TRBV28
ASSWSGRAASYNEQF
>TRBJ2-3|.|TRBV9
ASSVASLADTQY
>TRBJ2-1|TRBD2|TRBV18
ASSLLPSGRGNEQF
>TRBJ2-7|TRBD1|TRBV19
ASSRRQGAYEQY
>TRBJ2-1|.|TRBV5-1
ASSLHEVDEQF
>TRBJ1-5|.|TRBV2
ASTLTGPNQPQH
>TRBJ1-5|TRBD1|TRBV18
ASSPYSTGANQPQH
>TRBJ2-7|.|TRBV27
ASSLGQLSYEQY
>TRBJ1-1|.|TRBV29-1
SVEGQGGYPVGAF
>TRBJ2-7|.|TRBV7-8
ASSLYSGDEQY
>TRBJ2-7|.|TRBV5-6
ASSFGSAHEQY
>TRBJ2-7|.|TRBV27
ASSLRGASGPYEQY
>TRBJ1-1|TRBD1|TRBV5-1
ASSYRGLNTEAF
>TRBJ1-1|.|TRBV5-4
ASSPPGGGVNTEAF
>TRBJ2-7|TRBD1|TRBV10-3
AISESRTGGTRGHEQY
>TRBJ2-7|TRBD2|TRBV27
ASSWTSGVTYEQY
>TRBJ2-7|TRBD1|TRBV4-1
ASSQGQGASYEQY
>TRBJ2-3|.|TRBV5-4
ASSLDQGTTDTQY
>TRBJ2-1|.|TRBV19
ASRVSSSYNEQF
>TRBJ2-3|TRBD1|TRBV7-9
ASSTRLGQSTDTQY
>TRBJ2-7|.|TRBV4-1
ASSQDIGSQVEDEQY